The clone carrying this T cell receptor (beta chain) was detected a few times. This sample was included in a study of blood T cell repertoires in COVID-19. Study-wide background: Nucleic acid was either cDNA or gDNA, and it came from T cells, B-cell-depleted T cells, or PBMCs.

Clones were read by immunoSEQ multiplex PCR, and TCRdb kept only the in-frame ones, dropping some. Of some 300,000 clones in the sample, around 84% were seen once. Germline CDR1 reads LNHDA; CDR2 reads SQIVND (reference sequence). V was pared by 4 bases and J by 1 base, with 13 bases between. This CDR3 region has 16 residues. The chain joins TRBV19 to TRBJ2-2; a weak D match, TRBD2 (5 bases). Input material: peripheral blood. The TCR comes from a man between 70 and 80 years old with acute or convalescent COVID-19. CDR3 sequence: CASSREPNRNTGELFF. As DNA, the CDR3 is TGTGCCAGTAGTAGGGAGCCAAACCGGAACACCGGGGAGCTGTTTTTT.